This entry describes one T cell receptor (beta chain). Memory CD4+ cells were defined as CD4+CD45RO+CD25-. After constant-region reverse-primer amplification, full-length variable regions underwent semi-nested PCR with Nested Universal Primer A. TCRdb recomputed calls from the 5' RACE reads with MiXCR, one row per CDR3 protein. Here the sample spans roughly 42,000 distinct CDR3 sequences, roughly 31% being singletons. The source material was tumor-infiltrating memory CD4+ T cells sorted from the breast tumor. Sample subset: memory CD4+ T cells, CD4+CD45RO+CD25-. The receptor was isolated from a female donor with breast cancer.

The CDR3 is CASSVGGISSTEAFF. Here the CDR3 DNA reads TGTGCCAGCAGCGTAGGGGGCATCTCAAGCACTGAAGCTTTCTTT. V usage is TRBV9 and J usage is TRBJ1-1; D perhaps matches TRBD1 (5 bases). Germline values: CDR1 SGDLS, CDR2 YYNGEE. The CDR3 length is 15 residues. Trimming took 0 bases from V and 4 from J, leaving 13 bases between them.